Below are 11 T cell receptor beta chains sequenced from a single sample in a study of blood T cell repertoires in COVID-19. The protocol was immunoSEQ multiplex PCR, while the TCRdb copy is restricted to in-frame clones and leaves out a portion. This sample has under 300,000 clones; approximately 81% occur once, and the top ten carry around 2.9%. Sequencing was carried out using peripheral blood. These receptors were obtained from a woman in her sixties with active or convalescent COVID-19.

The chain has TRBV6-6 and TRBJ1-2; D is undetermined. This CDR3 has 14 residues. Trimming took off 5 bases at V and 2 bases at J, with 12 bases between the two ends. Germline-derived CDR1 and CDR2 are MNHNY and SVGAGI (reference sequence). This CDR3 reads CASSNPESNYGYTF. The CDR3 bases are TGTGCCAGCAGTAATCCCGAGAGCAACTATGGCTACACCTTC.

The V call is TRBV11-1, the J call TRBJ2-7, with 9 bases matching TRBD2. The germline CDR1 and CDR2 sequences are SGHAT and FQDESV (reference sequence). The CDR3 consists of 15 residues. J lost 1 base, V lost 2 bases, and 3 bases had no gene match. For the CDR3, the DNA is TGTGCCAGCAGCTTACAAGCGGGGGGATCCTACGAGCAGTACTTC. Protein: CASSLQAGGSYEQYF.

This clone was picked up one time. The chain is built from TRBV19 and TRBJ2-3; no definite D call. V was trimmed by 7 bases and J by 2 bases, leaving 13 bases between them. The germline gives CDR1 LNHDA, CDR2 SQIVND (reference sequence). The CDR3 totals 14 residues. This CDR3 reads CASNPGAATDTQYF. As DNA, the CDR3 is TGTGCCAGTAACCCCGGAGCCGCCACAGATACGCAGTATTTT. Full variable domain (missing parts from reference TRBV19 and TRBJ2-3): DGGITQSPKYLFRKEGQNVTLSCEQNLNHDAMYWYRQDPGQGLRLIYYSQIVNDFQKGDIAEGYSVSREKKESFPLTVTSAQKNPTAFYLCASNPGAATDTQYFGPGTRLTVL.

This chain uses TRBV7-2 with TRBJ1-2; possibly TRBD1 for D (5 bases). V lost 6 bases and J 4 bases, leaving 18 bases between the germline ends. CDR1 is SGHTA, CDR2 FQGNSA, per germline. CDR3 length: 15 residues. CDR3 amino acids: CASSPGFRTTYGYTF. CDR3 sequence (DNA): TGTGCCAGCAGTCCAGGGTTCCGTACAACCTATGGCTACACCTTC.

This chain joins TRBV19 and TRBJ1-5; D not certain. The germline V and J ends were trimmed by 3 bases and 11 bases, with 20 bases remaining between them. The CDR3 spans 15 residues. In germline, CDR1 is LNHDA, CDR2 SQIVND (reference sequence). The CDR3 protein is CASSIELYPREAQHF. The CDR3 bases are TGTGCCAGTAGTATTGAGTTATATCCTCGGGAAGCCCAGCATTTT.

The V gene is TRBV4-1, the J gene TRBJ1-2, with D perhaps TRBD1 (6 bases). The germline CDR1 and CDR2 sequences are MGHRA and YSYEKL. CDR3 length: 15 residues. The V gene lost 0 bases and the J gene lost 8 bases, with 16 bases spanning the gap. The CDR3 protein is CASSQEGGGVRGYTF. The CDR3 DNA sequence: TGCGCCAGCAGCCAAGAAGGGGGTGGAGTACGGGGCTACACCTTC.

The rearrangement joins TRBV12-3 or TRBV12-4 to TRBJ2-5; possibly TRBD2 for D (6 bases). V lost 5 bases, J lost 4 bases, and 11 bases lay in between. This CDR3 region has 13 residues. CDR3 sequence reads: CASSISGVETQYF. DNA of the CDR3: TGTGCCAGCAGTATTAGCGGTGTAGAGACCCAGTACTTC.

The chain links TRBV7-2 to TRBJ1-5; the D is unclear. Looked up from germline, CDR1 is SGHTA and CDR2 is FQGNSA. The CDR3 length is 15 residues. V shed 1 base and J shed 0 bases, with 7 bases lying between them. The CDR3 nucleotides read TGTGCCAGCAGCTTAGAGCGGTATAGCAATCAGCCCCAGCATTTT. Protein sequence: CASSLERYSNQPQHF.

The genes are TRBV9 and TRBJ1-5, with D maybe TRBD1 (5 bases). From germline, CDR1 is SGDLS and CDR2 YYNGEE. The germline V and J ends were trimmed by 0 bases and 0 bases, with 16 bases remaining between them. CDR3 length equals 18 residues. As DNA, the CDR3 is TGTGCCAGCAGCGTAGGACCCGGGGGAGGCAGTAGCAATCAGCCCCAGCATTTT. It is translated as CASSVGPGGGSSNQPQHF.

J is TRBJ1-1 and V is TRBV7-9; possibly TRBD1 for D (5 bases). V was cut by 5 bases and J by 6 bases, with 16 bases left in between. CDR1 and CDR2 (germline): SEHNR, FQNEAQ (reference sequence). The CDR3 contains 14 residues. CDR3 DNA: TGTGCCAGCAGCCTCCCGCCGGCGGGGGCTGAAGCTTTCTTT. Its translation: CASSLPPAGAEAFF. The full variable domain, with the rest looked up from reference TRBV7-9 and TRBJ1-1, is DTGVSQNPRHKITKRGQNVTFRCDPISEHNRLYWYRQTLGQGPEFLTYFQNEAQLEKSRLLSDRFSAERPKGSFSTLEIQRTEQGDSAMYLCASSLPPAGAEAFFGQGTRLTVV.

For the CDR3, the DNA is TGTGCCAGCAGTATAGGACAGGGGCCCCCCGGTCGAGGCTACACCTTC. Its translation: CASSIGQGPPGRGYTF. This sequence joins TRBV2 and TRBJ1-2, with 9 bases matching TRBD1. Germline-derived CDR1 and CDR2 are SNHLY and FYNNEI. The length of the CDR3 is 16 residues. Losses at the gene ends were 5 bases for V and 8 bases for J; bases not matched to a gene: 15.